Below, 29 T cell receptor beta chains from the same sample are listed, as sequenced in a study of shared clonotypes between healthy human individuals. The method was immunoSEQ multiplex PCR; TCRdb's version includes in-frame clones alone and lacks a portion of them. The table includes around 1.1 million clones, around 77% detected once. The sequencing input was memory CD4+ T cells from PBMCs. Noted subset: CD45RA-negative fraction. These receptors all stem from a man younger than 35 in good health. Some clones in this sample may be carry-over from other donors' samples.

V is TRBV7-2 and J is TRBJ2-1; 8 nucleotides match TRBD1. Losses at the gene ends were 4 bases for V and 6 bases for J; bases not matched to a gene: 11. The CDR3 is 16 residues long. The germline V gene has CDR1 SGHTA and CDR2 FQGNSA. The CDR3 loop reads CASSSLPGGNPNEQFF. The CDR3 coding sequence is TGTGCCAGCAGCTCCCTCCCAGGGGGCAATCCCAATGAGCAGTTCTTC.

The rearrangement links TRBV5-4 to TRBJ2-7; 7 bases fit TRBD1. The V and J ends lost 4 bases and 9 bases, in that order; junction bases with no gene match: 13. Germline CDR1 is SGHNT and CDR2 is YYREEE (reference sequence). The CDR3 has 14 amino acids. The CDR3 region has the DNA TGTGCCAGCAGCCTTGGACAGGCGTCTGATAGGCAGTACTTC. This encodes CASSLGQASDRQYF.

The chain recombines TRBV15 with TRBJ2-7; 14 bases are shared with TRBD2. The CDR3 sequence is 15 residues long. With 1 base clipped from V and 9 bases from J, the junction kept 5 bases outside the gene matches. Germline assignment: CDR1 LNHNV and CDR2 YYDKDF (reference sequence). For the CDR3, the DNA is TGTGCCACCAGCAGAGGACTAGCGGGAGGGCAAACGCAGTACTTC. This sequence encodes CATSRGLAGGQTQYF. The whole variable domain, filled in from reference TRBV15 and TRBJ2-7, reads DAMVIQNPRYQVTQFGKPVTLSCSQTLNHNVMYWYQQKSSQAPKLLFHYYDKDFNNEADTPDNFQSRRPNTSFCFLDIRSPGLGDTAMYLCATSRGLAGGQTQYFGPGTRLTVT.

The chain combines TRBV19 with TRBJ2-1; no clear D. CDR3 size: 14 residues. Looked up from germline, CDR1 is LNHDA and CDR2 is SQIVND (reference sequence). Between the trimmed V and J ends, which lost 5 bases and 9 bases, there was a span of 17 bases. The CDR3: CASSAAGRLGEQFF. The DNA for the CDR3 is TGTGCCAGTAGTGCCGCCGGGCGCTTGGGTGAGCAGTTCTTC. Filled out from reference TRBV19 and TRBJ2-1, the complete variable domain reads DGGITQSPKYLFRKEGQNVTLSCEQNLNHDAMYWYRQDPGQGLRLIYYSQIVNDFQKGDIAEGYSVSREKKESFPLTVTSAQKNPTAFYLCASSAAGRLGEQFFGPGTRLTVL.

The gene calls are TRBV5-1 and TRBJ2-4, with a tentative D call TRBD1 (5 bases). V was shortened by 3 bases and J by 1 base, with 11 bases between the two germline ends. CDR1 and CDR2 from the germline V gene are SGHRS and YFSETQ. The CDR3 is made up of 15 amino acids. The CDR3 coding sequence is TGCGCCAGCAGCTCCTCAGGGATGGCCAAAAACATTCAGTACTTC. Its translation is CASSSSGMAKNIQYF.

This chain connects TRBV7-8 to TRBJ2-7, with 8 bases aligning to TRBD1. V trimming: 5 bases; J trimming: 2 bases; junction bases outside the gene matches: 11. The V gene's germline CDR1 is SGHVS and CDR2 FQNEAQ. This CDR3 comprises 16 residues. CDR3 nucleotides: TGTGCCAGCAGCCCGCAGGGGGCGAGAGTCACCTACGAGCAGTACTTC. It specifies CASSPQGARVTYEQYF.

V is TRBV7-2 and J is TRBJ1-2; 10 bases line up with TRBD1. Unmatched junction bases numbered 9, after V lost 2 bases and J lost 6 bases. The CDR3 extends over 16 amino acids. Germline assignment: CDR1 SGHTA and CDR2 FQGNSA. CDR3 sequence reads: CASSLTSQGQGNGYTF. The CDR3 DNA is TGTGCCAGCAGCTTAACGTCCCAGGGACAGGGGAATGGCTACACCTTC.

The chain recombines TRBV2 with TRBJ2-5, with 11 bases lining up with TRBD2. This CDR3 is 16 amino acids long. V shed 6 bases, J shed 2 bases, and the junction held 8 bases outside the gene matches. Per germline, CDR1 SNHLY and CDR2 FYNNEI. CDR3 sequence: CASRVSGTSGQETQYF. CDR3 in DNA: TGTGCCAGCAGAGTATCCGGGACTAGCGGACAAGAGACCCAGTACTTC.

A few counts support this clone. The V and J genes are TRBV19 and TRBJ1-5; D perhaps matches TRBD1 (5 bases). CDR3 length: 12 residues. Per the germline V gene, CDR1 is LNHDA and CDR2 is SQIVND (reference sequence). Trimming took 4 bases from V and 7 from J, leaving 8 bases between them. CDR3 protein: CASSTNRQPQHF. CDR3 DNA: TGTGCCAGTAGTACTAACAGGCAGCCCCAGCATTTT.

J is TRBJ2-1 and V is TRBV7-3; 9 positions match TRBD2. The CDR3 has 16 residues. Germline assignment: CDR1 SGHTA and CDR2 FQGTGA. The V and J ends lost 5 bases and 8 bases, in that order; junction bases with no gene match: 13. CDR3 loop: CASSTRVSGSRDEQFF. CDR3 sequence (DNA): TGTGCCAGCAGCACACGCGTTAGCGGGAGTAGGGATGAGCAGTTCTTC.

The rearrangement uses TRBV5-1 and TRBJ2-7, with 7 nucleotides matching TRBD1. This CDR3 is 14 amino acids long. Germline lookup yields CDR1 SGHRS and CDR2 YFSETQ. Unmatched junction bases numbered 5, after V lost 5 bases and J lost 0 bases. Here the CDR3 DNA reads TGCGCCAGCAGGGCCGGGACAGCCTCCTACGAGCAGTACTTC. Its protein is CASRAGTASYEQYF.

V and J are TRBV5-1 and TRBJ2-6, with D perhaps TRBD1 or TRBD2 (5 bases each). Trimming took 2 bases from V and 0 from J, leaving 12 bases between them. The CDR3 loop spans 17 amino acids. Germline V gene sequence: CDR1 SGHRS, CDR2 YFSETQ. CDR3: CASSLAEGNSGANVLTF. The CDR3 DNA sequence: TGCGCCAGCAGCTTAGCCGAGGGGAACTCTGGGGCCAACGTCCTGACTTTC. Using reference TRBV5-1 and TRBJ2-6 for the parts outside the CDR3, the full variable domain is KAGVTQTPRYLIKTRGQQVTLSCSPISGHRSVSWYQQTPGQGLQFLFEYFSETQRNKGNFPGRFSGRQFSNSRSEMNVSTLELGDSALYLCASSLAEGNSGANVLTFGAGSRLTVL.

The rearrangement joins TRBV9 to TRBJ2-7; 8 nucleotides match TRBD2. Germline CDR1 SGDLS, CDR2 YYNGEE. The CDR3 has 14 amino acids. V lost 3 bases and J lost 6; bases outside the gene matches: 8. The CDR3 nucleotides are TGTGCCAGCAGCGAGTCGGCGGGGGGCTTCGAGCAGTACTTC. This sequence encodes CASSESAGGFEQYF.

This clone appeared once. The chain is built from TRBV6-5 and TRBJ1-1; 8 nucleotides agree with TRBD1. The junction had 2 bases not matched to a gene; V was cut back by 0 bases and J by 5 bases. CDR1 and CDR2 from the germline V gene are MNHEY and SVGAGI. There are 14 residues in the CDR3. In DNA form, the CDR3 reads TGTGCCAGCAGTTACTCGAGACAGGGGACTGAAGCTTTCTTT. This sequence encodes CASSYSRQGTEAFF.

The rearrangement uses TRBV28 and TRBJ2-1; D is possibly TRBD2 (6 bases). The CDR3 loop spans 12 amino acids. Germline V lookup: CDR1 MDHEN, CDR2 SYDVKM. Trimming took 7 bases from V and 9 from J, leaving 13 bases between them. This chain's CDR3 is CASTRDWGEQFF. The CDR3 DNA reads TGTGCCAGCACCCGGGACTGGGGTGAGCAGTTCTTC.

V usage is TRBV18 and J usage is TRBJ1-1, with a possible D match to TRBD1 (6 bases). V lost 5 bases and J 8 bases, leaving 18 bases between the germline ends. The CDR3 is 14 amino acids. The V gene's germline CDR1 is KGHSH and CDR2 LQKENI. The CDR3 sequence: CASSSGAGAREAFF. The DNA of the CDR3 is TGTGCCAGCTCATCAGGAGCGGGGGCTCGGGAAGCTTTCTTT.

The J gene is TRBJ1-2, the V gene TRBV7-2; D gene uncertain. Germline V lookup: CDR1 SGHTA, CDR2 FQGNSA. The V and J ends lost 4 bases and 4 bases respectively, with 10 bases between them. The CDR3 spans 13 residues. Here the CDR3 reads CASSSRVVYGYTF. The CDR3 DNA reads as TGTGCCAGCAGCTCTAGGGTGGTCTATGGCTACACCTTC.

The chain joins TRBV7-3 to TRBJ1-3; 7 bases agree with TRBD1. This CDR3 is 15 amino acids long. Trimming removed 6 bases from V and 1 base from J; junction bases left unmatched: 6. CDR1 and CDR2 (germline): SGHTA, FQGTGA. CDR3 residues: CASSFTGASGNTIYF. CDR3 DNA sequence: TGTGCCAGCAGTTTTACAGGGGCTTCTGGAAACACCATATATTTT.

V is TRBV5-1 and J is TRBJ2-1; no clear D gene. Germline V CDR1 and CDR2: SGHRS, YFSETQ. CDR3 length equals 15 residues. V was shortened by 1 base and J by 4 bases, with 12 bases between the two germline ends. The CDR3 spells CASSLNQDRYNEQFF. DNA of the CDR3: TGCGCCAGCAGCTTGAACCAGGACCGGTACAATGAGCAGTTCTTC.

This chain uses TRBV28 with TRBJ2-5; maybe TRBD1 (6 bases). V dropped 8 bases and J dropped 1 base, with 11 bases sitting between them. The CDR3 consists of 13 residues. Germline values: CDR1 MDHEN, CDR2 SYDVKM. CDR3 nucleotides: TGTGCCAGCCAGGGGCCATCCCAAGAGACCCAGTACTTC. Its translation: CASQGPSQETQYF.

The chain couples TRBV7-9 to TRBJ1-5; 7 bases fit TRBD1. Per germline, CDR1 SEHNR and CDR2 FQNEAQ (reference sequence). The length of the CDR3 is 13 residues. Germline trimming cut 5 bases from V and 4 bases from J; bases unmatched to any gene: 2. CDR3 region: CASSDRDNQPQHF. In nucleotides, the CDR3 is TGTGCCAGCAGCGACAGGGATAATCAGCCCCAGCATTTT.

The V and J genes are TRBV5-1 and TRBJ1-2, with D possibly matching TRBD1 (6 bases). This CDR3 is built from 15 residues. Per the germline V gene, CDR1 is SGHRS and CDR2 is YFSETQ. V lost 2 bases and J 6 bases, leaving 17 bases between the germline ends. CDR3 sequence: CASSFYDRIRDGYTF. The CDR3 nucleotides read TGCGCCAGCAGCTTCTATGACAGGATCAGGGATGGCTACACCTTC.

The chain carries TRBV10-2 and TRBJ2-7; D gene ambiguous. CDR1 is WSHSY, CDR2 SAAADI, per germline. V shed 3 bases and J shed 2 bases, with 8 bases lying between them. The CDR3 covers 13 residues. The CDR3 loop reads CASSEGLAYEQYF. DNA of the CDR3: TGCGCCAGCAGTGAAGGGCTAGCCTACGAGCAGTACTTC.

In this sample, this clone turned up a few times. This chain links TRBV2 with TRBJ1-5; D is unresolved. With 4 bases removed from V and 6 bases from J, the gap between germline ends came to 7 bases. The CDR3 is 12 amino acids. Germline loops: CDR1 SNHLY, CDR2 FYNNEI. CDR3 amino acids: CASSGEGQPQHF. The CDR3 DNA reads TGTGCCAGCAGTGGCGAGGGTCAGCCCCAGCATTTT.

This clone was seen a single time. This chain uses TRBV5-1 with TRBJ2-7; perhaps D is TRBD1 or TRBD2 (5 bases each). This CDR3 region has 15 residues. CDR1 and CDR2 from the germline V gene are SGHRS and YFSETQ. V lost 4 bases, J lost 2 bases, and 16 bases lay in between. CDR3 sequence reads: CASSVIGAETYEQYF. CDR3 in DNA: TGCGCCAGCAGCGTAATCGGGGCCGAAACCTACGAGCAGTACTTC.

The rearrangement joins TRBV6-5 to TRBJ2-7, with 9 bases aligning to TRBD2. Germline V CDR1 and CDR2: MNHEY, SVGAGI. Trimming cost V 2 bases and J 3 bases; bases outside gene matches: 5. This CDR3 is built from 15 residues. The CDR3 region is CASSYGAGGYYEQYF. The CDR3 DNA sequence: TGTGCCAGCAGTTACGGCGCGGGAGGGTACTACGAGCAGTACTTC.

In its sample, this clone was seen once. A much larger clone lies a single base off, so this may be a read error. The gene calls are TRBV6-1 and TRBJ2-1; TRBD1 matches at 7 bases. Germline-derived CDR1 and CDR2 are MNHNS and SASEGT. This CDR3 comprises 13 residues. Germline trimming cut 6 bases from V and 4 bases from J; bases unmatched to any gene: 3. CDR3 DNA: TGTGCCAGCAGCCCGGGACAGTACAATGAGCAGTTCTTC. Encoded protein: CASSPGQYNEQFF.

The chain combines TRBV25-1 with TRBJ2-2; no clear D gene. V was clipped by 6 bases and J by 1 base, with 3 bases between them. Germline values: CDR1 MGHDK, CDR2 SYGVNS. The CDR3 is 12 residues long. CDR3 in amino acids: CASRENTGELFF. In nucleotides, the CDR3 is TGTGCCAGCAGGGAGAACACCGGGGAGCTGTTTTTT. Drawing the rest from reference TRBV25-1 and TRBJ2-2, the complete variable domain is EADIYQTPRYLVIGTGKKITLECSQTMGHDKMYWYQQDPGMELHLIHYSYGVNSTEKGDLSSESTVSRIRTEHFPLTLESARPSHTSQYLCASRENTGELFFGEGSRLTVL.

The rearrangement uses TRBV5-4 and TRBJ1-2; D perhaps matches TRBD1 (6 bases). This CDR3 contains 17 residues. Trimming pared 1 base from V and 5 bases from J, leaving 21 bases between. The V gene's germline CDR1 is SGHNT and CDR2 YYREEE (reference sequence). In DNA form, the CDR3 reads TGTGCCAGCAGCTTGATAAAAGGCGGACAGAAGGGATATGGCTACACCTTC. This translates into CASSLIKGGQKGYGYTF. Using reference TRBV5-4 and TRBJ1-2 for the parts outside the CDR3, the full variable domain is ETGVTQSPTHLIKTRGQQVTLRCSSQSGHNTVSWYQQALGQGPQFIFQYYREEENGRGNFPPRFSGLQFPNYSSELNVNALELDDSALYLCASSLIKGGQKGYGYTFGSGTRLTVV.